The 20 T cell receptor beta chains presented below share a single source sample, sequenced in a study of T-cell memory formation after mild COVID-19. Via MiXCR, TCRdb re-called the 5' RACE reads, giving one row per CDR3 protein. The repertoire holds about 170,000 distinct CDR3 sequences, with 10% to 15% as singletons. Sequenced material: PBMCs or a T cell subset sorted from them (not recorded which). The receptors stem from a man aged 18 to 29 who had mild COVID-19 (a few samples of this study predate the infection). Cell type and time point are not known.

This clonotype occurred many times. The chain carries TRBV9 and TRBJ2-5; 8 bases line up with TRBD1. CDR1 is SGDLS and CDR2 is YYNGEE in the germline V gene. The length of the CDR3 is 16 residues. The V gene end was trimmed by 0 bases and the J gene end by 5 bases; junction bases not matched to a gene: 9. Here the CDR3 DNA reads TGTGCCAGCAGCGTAGCTTCCCAGGGGGCGGGGGAGACCCAGTACTTC. This codes for CASSVASQGAGETQYF.

The sample holds a few counts of this clonotype. This sequence joins TRBV5-1 and TRBJ2-3, with TRBD2 as a possible D gene (6 bases). This CDR3 contains 14 residues. Germline V lookup: CDR1 SGHRS, CDR2 YFSETQ. The V end lost 1 base, the J end lost 4 bases, and 10 bases lay between the germline ends. In DNA form, the CDR3 reads TGCGCCAGCAGCTTGCGTACGGGGGCAGATACGCAGTATTTT. This codes for CASSLRTGADTQYF. Drawing the rest from reference TRBV5-1 and TRBJ2-3, the complete variable domain is KAGVTQTPRYLIKTRGQQVTLSCSPISGHRSVSWYQQTPGQGLQFLFEYFSETQRNKGNFPGRFSGRQFSNSRSEMNVSTLELGDSALYLCASSLRTGADTQYFGPGTRLTVL.

This clonotype was seen a handful of times. V usage is TRBV7-8 and J usage is TRBJ2-7, with D perhaps matching TRBD2 (5 bases). The CDR3 is 15 amino acids. Germline CDR1 is SGHVS and CDR2 is FQNEAQ. The V gene lost 1 base and the J gene lost 2 bases, with 12 bases spanning the gap. The CDR3 coding sequence is TGTGCCAGCAGCTTAGAACTAGGGCCCCCCTACGAGCAGTACTTC. As protein: CASSLELGPPYEQYF.

This clonotype was detected many times. The V gene is TRBV5-5, the J gene TRBJ2-2, with D perhaps matching TRBD1 (5 bases). The V end was cut by 6 bases, the J end by 0 bases, with 9 bases between. The germline CDR1 and CDR2 sequences are SGHKS and YYEKEE (reference sequence). The CDR3 covers 14 residues. The CDR3 protein is CASTIGANTGELFF. The CDR3 DNA is TGTGCCAGCACCATAGGGGCGAACACCGGGGAGCTGTTTTTT.

The chain is built from TRBV10-2 and TRBJ2-7; D not certain. This CDR3 is 14 amino acids long. Trimming removed 6 bases at V and 2 bases at J, with 14 bases between. From germline, CDR1 is WSHSY and CDR2 SAAADI. CDR3 amino acids: CASSPFDWTYEQYV. DNA of the CDR3: TGCGCCAGCAGCCCTTTTGACTGGACCTACGAGCAGTACGTC.

About this clonotype itself: At one boundary the junction diverges from the germline segment, which might be a read error. This chain uses TRBV12-3 or TRBV12-4 with TRBJ1-3; D remains unclear. The CDR3 is made up of 14 amino acids. The CDR3 spells CSSSLVNSGNTIYF. CDR3 DNA sequence: TGTTCCAGCAGTTTGGTGAACTCTGGAAACACCATATATTTT.

This chain joins TRBV11-2 and TRBJ2-2; 9 bases align to TRBD1. The trim removed 6 bases at V and 5 bases at J, leaving 7 bases unmatched. The germline CDR1 and CDR2 sequences are SGHAT and FQNNGV. This CDR3 comprises 15 residues. In nucleotides, the CDR3 is TGTGCCAGCAGTAAAAGGGACAGGGCAACCGGGGAGCTGTTTTTT. Translation: CASSKRDRATGELFF.

V and J are TRBV12-3 or TRBV12-4 and TRBJ1-5; no definite D call. There are 13 residues in the CDR3. Trimming cost V 7 bases and J 2 bases, with 9 bases left between them. The CDR3 loop reads CASMKGGNQPQHF. The CDR3 DNA is TGTGCCAGCATGAAGGGTGGCAATCAGCCCCAGCATTTT.

This clonotype occurred a few times. This chain connects TRBV7-2 to TRBJ2-7, with D unresolved. Germline V CDR1 and CDR2: SGHTA, FQGNSA. The CDR3 contains 12 residues. The ends were cut back, 5 bases at V and 6 bases at J, with 11 bases in the middle. CDR3 nucleotides: TGTGCCAGCAGCCCGCGGCGCTCCGAGCAGTACTTC. Its protein product is CASSPRRSEQYF.

The rearrangement links TRBV7-3 to TRBJ1-2; 8 bases match TRBD1. V trimming: 5 bases; J trimming: 4 bases; junction bases outside the gene matches: 6. Germline-derived CDR1 and CDR2 are SGHTA and FQGTGA. The CDR3 loop spans 14 amino acids. CDR3 nucleotide sequence: TGTGCCAGCAGCACCGGACAGGGAGTCTATGGCTACACCTTC. It is translated as CASSTGQGVYGYTF.

This clonotype appeared a few times. The chain uses TRBV2 and TRBJ2-5; 8 nucleotides align to TRBD2. Trimming took 5 bases from V and 5 from J; bases not matched to a gene: 7. Germline CDR1 reads SNHLY; CDR2 reads FYNNEI. CDR3 length: 14 residues. This chain's CDR3 is CASSIESGGETQYF. CDR3 sequence (DNA): TGTGCCAGCAGTATAGAGTCGGGGGGGGAGACCCAGTACTTC.

This clonotype was seen a few times. The J gene is TRBJ1-1, the V gene TRBV12-3 or TRBV12-4; TRBD1 matches 8 bases. Trimming cost V 6 bases and J 3 bases; bases outside gene matches: 3. CDR3 size: 13 residues. DNA of the CDR3: TGTGCCAGCAGCAGACAGGGGTACACTGAAGCTTTCTTT. Its protein product is CASSRQGYTEAFF.

In its sample, this clonotype was seen a few times. This chain uses TRBV11-2 with TRBJ2-5; 10 bases map to TRBD2. This CDR3 comprises 17 residues. Germline V gene data show CDR1 as SGHAT and CDR2 as FQNNGV. The ends lost 7 bases at V and 1 base at J; junction bases unmatched: 12. The CDR3 nucleotides read TGTGCCAGCATCAGGGGCGGGGCTAGCGGGGGCCAAGAGACCCAGTACTTC. Residues: CASIRGGASGGQETQYF.

This clonotype came up many times. The chain employs TRBV12-3 or TRBV12-4 and TRBJ2-7, with a weak D call TRBD1 (6 bases). The CDR3 contains 12 residues. Trimming shortened V by 5 bases and J by 3 bases, and 8 bases separated the two germline ends. CDR3 sequence: CASSQQGYEQYF. The CDR3 region has the DNA TGTGCCAGCAGTCAACAGGGCTACGAGCAGTACTTC.

This clonotype was seen a handful of times. This chain connects TRBV20-1 to TRBJ1-1; D might be TRBD1 (6 bases). The germline gives CDR1 DFQATT, CDR2 SNEGSKA (reference sequence). The V and J ends lost 5 bases and 0 bases respectively, with 16 bases between them. This CDR3 comprises 15 residues. The CDR3 reads CSAADAGGMNTEAFF. The CDR3 bases are TGCAGTGCTGCGGACGCCGGGGGCATGAACACTGAAGCTTTCTTT.

The sample holds a few counts of this clonotype. The CDR3 DNA reads as TGTGCCTGGACCCCCGGGACAGCTACTTTCGAGCAGTACTTC. This codes for CAWTPGTATFEQYF. V gene TRBV30 combines with J gene TRBJ2-7, with 7 bases lining up with TRBD1. This CDR3 is 14 amino acids long. Germline V gene sequence: CDR1 GTSNPN, CDR2 SVGIG (reference sequence). After removal of 4 bases from V and 6 bases from J, the junction contained 12 bases not matched to a gene.

The chain has TRBV5-1 and TRBJ2-5; D possibly corresponds to TRBD2 (7 bases). The ends were cut back, 3 bases at V and 5 bases at J, with 14 bases in the middle. The CDR3 consists of 14 residues. Germline CDR1 and CDR2: SGHRS and YFSETQ. CDR3 residues: CASSWGGGTETQYF. CDR3 bases: TGCGCCAGCAGCTGGGGCGGGGGCACTGAGACCCAGTACTTC. Supplemented by reference TRBV5-1 and TRBJ2-5, the full variable domain reads KAGVTQTPRYLIKTRGQQVTLSCSPISGHRSVSWYQQTPGQGLQFLFEYFSETQRNKGNFPGRFSGRQFSNSRSEMNVSTLELGDSALYLCASSWGGGTETQYFGPGTRLLVL.

The rearrangement uses TRBV6-5 and TRBJ1-2, with 7 bases fitting TRBD1. After removal of 6 bases from V and 3 bases from J, the junction contained 4 bases not matched to a gene. Germline V gene lookup returns CDR1 MNHEY and CDR2 SVGAGI. CDR3 size: 13 residues. The CDR3 DNA is TGTGCCAGCAGAATGACAGGGCACTATGGCTACACCTTC. Translated, it gives CASRMTGHYGYTF.

In this sample, this clonotype turned up a few times. This chain uses TRBV27 with TRBJ2-6; D is undetermined. This CDR3 has 15 residues. Germline CDR1 MNHEY, CDR2 SMNVEV (reference sequence). Trimming stripped 1 base from V and 2 bases from J, with 6 bases between. The CDR3 DNA follows: TGTGCCAGCAGTTTATTAGCCGCTGGGGCCAACGTCCTGACTTTC. Residues: CASSLLAAGANVLTF.

This clonotype was found a few times. The V and J genes are TRBV7-2 and TRBJ1-2; 12 bases are a match to TRBD1. Per the germline V gene, CDR1 is SGHTA and CDR2 is FQGNSA. The CDR3 is 15 amino acids. V lost 7 bases and J lost 6; bases outside the gene matches: 9. DNA of the CDR3: TGTGCCAGCACGGGACAGGGGGCGAGGACCAATGGCTACACCTTC. This sequence encodes CASTGQGARTNGYTF.